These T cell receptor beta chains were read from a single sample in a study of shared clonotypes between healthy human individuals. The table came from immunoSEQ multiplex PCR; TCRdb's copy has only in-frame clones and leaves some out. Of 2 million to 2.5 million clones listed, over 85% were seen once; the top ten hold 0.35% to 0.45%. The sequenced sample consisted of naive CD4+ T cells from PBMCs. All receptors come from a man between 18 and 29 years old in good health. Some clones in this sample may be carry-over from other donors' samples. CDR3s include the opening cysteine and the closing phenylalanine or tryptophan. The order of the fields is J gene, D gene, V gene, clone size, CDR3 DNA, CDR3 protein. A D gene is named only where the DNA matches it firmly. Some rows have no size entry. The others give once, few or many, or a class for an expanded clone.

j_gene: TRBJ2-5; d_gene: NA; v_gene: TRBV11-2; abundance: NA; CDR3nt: TGTGCCAGCAGCCGAGTGGTGGAGACCCAGTACTTC; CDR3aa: CASSRVVETQYF
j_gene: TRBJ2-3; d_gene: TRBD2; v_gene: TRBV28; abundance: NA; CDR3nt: TGTGCCATCTCGACTAGCGGACGCACAGATACGCAGTATTTT; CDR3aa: CAISTSGRTDTQYF
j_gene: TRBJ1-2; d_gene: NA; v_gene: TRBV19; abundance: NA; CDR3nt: TGTGCCAGTAGTATCGGGTCATTGGGGGCGTCTAACTATGGCTACACCTTC; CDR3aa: CASSIGSLGASNYGYTF
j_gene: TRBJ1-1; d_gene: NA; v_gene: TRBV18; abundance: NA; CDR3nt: TGTGCCAGCTCACCGACAGTTTTGGGGATCGGGGCCACTGAAGCTTTCTTT; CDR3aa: CASSPTVLGIGATEAFF
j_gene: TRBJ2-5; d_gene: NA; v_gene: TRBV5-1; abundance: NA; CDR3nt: TGCGCCAGCAGCTTGGGTCGGGCGTGGGAGACCCAGTACTTC; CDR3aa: CASSLGRAWETQYF
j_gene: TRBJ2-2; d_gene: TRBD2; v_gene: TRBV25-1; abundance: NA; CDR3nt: TGTGCCAGCAGTCTCGCTAGCGGGAGGGCCCACACCGGGGAGCTGTTTTTT; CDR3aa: CASSLASGRAHTGELFF
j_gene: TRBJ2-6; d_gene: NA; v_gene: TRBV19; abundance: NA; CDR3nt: TGTGCCAGTAGTATAAGTAGTGGGGCCAACGTCCTGACTTTC; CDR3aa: CASSISSGANVLTF
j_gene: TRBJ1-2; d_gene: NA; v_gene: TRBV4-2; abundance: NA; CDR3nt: TGTGCCAGCAGCCATTTGGGTGATGGCTACACCTTC; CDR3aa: CASSHLGDGYTF
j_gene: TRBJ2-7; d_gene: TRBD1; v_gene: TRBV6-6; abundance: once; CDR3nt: TGTGCCAGCAGCCCTACAGGGGACGAGCAGTACTTC; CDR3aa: CASSPTGDEQYF
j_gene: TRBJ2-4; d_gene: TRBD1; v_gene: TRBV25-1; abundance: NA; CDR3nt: TGTGCCAGCAGTAAAACGACCCCGGGACAGCAAAACATTCAGTACTTC; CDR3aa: CASSKTTPGQQNIQYF
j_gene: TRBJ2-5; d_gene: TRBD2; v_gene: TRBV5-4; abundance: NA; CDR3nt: TGTGCCAGCAGCTCGGGACTAGCGGGTCTTCTGGAGACCCAGTACTTC; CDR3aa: CASSSGLAGLLETQYF
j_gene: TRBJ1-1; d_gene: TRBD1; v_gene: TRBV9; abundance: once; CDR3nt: TGTGCCAGCAGCTCTCCGGGACAGGGCTCTCTGGCTTTCTTT; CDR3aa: CASSSPGQGSLAFF
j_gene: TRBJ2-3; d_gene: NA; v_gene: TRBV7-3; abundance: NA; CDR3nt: TGTGCCAGCAGCTTAAGTCCGGGTAGCAATACGCAGTATTTT; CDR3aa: CASSLSPGSNTQYF
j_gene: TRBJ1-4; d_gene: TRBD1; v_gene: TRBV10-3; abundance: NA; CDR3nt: TGTGCCACTCAGGGACAGACAAATGAAAAACTGTTTTTT; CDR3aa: CATQGQTNEKLFF
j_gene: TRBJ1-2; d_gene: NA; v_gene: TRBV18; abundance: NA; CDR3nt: TGTGCCAGCTCACCCAGGGTGAATGGCTACACCTTC; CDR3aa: CASSPRVNGYTF
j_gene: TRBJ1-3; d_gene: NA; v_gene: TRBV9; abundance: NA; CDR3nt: TGTGCCAGCAGCCCCACCCTCGGAAACACCATATATTTT; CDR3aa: CASSPTLGNTIYF
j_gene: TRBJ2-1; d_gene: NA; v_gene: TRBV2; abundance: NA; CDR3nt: TGTGCCAGCATGGTTAGAGGCTACAATGAGCAGTTCTTC; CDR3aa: CASMVRGYNEQFF
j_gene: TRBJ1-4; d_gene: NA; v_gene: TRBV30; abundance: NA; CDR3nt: TGTGCCTGGAGTGTACCAGGCGCTGAAAAACTGTTTTTT; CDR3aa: CAWSVPGAEKLFF
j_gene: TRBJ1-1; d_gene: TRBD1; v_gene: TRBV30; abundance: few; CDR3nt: TGTGCCTGGAGTAAATCAGGGGGACAAAGGAACACTGAAGCTTTCTTT; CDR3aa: CAWSKSGGQRNTEAFF
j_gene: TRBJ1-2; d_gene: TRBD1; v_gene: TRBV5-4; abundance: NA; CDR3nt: TGTGCCAGCAGCACAGGACAGGAAGTCTATGGCTACACCTTC; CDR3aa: CASSTGQEVYGYTF
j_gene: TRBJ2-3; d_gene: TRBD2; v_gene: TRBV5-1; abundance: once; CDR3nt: TGCGCCAGCAGCCCCACGGGAGCGGGAGGGCCGTCAGATACGCAGTATTTT; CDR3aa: CASSPTGAGGPSDTQYF
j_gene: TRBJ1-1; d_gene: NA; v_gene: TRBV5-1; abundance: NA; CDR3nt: TGCGCCAGCACCGAAACACATTTGAACACTGAAGCTTTCTTT; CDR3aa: CASTETHLNTEAFF
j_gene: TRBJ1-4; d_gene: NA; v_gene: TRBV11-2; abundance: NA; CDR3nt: TGTGCCAGCAGCTTAGTCGGGGTATCGGGCCGCGAAAAACTGTTTTTT; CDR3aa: CASSLVGVSGREKLFF